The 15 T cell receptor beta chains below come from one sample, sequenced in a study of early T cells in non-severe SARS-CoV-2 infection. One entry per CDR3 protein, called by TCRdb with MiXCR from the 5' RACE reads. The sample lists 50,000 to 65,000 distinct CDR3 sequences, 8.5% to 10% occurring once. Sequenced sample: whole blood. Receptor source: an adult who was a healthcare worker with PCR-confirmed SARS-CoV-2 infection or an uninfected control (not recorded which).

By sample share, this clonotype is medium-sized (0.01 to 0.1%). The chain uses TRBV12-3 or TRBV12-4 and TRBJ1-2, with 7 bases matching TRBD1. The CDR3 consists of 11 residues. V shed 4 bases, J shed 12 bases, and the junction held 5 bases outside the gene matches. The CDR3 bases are TGTGCCAGCAGTTCCGGGACAGCTAACACCTTC. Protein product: CASSSGTANTF.

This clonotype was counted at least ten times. CDR3 nucleotide sequence: TGCAGCGTTGAAGTGGCAGGGGGCACAGATACGCAGTATTTT. Its protein is CSVEVAGGTDTQYF. V usage is TRBV29-1 and J usage is TRBJ2-3, with a weak D call TRBD1 (6 bases). The V end lost 1 base, the J end lost 1 base, and 9 bases lay between the germline ends. This CDR3 region has 14 residues. CDR1 SQVTM and CDR2 ANQGSEA come from the germline V gene.

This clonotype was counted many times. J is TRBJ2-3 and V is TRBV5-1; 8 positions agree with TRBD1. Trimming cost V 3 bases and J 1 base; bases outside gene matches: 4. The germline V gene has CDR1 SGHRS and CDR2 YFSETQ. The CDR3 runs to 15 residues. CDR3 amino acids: CASSWGQARTDTQYF. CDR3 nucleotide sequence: TGCGCCAGCAGCTGGGGACAGGCCCGCACAGATACGCAGTATTTT.

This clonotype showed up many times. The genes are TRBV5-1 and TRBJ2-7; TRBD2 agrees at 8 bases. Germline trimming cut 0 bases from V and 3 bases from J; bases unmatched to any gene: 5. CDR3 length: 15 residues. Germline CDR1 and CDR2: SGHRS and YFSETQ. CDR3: CASSLGGLANYEQYF. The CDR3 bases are TGCGCCAGCAGCTTGGGCGGACTAGCCAACTACGAGCAGTACTTC.

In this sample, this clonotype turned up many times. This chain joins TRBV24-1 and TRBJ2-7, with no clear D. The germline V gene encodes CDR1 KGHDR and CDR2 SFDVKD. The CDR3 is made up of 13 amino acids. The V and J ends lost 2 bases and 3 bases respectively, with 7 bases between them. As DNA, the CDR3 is TGTGCCACCAGTGATTCGACCCTCTACGAGCAGTACTTC. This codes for CATSDSTLYEQYF.

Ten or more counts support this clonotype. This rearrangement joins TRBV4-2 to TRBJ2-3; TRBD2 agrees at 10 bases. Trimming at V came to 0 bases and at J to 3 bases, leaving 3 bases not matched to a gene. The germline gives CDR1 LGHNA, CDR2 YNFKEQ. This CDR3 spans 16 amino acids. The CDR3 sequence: CASSQDRTSGTDTQYF. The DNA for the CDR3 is TGTGCCAGCAGCCAAGATAGGACTAGCGGAACAGATACGCAGTATTTT.

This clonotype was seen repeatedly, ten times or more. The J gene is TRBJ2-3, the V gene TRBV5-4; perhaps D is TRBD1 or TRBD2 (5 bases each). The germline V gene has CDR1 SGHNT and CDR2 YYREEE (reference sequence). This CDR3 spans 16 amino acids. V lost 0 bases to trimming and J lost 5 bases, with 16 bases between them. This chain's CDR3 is CASSLEAGRGGDTQYF. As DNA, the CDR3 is TGTGCCAGCAGCTTGGAGGCAGGGAGAGGAGGAGATACGCAGTATTTT.

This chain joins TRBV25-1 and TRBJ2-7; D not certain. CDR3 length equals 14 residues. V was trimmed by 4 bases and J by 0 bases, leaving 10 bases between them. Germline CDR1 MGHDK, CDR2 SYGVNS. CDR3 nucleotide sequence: TGTGCCAGCAGTGCCCCTCCGAACTCCTACGAGCAGTACTTC. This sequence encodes CASSAPPNSYEQYF.

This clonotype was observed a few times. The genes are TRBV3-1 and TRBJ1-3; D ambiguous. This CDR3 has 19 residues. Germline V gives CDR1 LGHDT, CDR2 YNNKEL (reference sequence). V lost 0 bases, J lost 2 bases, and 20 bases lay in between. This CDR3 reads CASSQDPPAAAWTGNTIYF. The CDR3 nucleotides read TGTGCCAGCAGCCAAGATCCCCCGGCGGCAGCTTGGACTGGAAACACCATATATTTT.

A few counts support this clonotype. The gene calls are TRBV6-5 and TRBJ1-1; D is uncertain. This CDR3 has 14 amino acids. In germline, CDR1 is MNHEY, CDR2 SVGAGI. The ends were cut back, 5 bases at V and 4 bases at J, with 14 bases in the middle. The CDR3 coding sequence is TGTGCCAGCAGTCCCCCTGGATCTGGCACTGAAGCTTTCTTT. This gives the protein CASSPPGSGTEAFF.

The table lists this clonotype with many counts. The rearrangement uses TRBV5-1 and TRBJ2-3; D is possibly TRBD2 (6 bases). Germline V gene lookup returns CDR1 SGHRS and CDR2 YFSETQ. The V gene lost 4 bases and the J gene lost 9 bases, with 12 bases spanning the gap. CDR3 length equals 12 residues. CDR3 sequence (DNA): TGCGCCAGCAGCCCAATGGGGGGAACGCAGTATTTT. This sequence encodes CASSPMGGTQYF. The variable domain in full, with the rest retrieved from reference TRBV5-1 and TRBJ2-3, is KAGVTQTPRYLIKTRGQQVTLSCSPISGHRSVSWYQQTPGQGLQFLFEYFSETQRNKGNFPGRFSGRQFSNSRSEMNVSTLELGDSALYLCASSPMGGTQYFGPGTRLTVL.

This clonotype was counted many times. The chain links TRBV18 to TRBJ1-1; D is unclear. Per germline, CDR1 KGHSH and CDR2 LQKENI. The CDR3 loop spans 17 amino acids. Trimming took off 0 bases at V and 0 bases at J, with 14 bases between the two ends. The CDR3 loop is CASSPPSVGPMNTEAFF. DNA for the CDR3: TGTGCCAGCTCACCACCAAGCGTAGGCCCGATGAACACTGAAGCTTTCTTT.

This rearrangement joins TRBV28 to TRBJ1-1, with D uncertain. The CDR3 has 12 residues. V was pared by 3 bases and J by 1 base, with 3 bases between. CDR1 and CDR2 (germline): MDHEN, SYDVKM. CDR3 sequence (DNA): TGTGCCAGCAGTTTGCAGAACACTGAAGCTTTCTTT. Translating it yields CASSLQNTEAFF.

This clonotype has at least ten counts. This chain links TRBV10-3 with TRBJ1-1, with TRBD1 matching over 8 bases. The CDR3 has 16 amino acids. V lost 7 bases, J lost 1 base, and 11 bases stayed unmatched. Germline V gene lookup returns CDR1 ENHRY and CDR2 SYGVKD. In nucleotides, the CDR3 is TGTGCCATCATTTCTGGACAGGGACGGACGAACACTGAAGCTTTCTTT. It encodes CAIISGQGRTNTEAFF.

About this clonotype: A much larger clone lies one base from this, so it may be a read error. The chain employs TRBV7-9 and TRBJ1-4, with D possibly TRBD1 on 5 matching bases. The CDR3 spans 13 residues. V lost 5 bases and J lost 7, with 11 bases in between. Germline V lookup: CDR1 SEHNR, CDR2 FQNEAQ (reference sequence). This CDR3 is CASSPQGSEKLFF. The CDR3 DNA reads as TGTGCCAGCAGCCCCCAGGGAAGTGAAAAACTGTTTTTT.